This TCR beta chain is from a study of shared clonotypes between healthy human individuals. Overall study: Every donor yielded three CD4 naive, three CD4 memory, two CD8 naive and one CD8 memory plate.

This clone is a singleton in its sample. Its antigen remains unknown. Study results and limitations: All-four-donor shared clonotypes had higher generation probabilities than non-shared clonotypes did.

This CDR3 comprises 13 residues. Germline CDR1 and CDR2: SGHAT and FQNNGV. V lost 1 base and J lost 7, with 7 bases in between. Generated by immunoSEQ multiplex PCR, the TCRdb table keeps only in-frame clones and is missing some. Among about 1.5 million clones, more than 95% were seen once, and the ten largest hold roughly 1.2%. The sequencing sample was made of naive CD4+ T cells sorted from blood. Subset indicated: CD45RA+ positively selected. This TCR was sampled from a man aged 25 to 45 in good health. The chain is built from TRBV11-2 and TRBJ1-4; D not certain. Written as DNA, the CDR3 is TGTGCCAGCAGCTTAGCCATTCTTGAAAAACTGTTTTTT. This codes for CASSLAILEKLFF.